This TCR beta chain was documented in a study of blood T cell repertoires in COVID-19. In the authors' methods: Scientists estimated how many nucleated cells there were by amplifying reference gene primers. The protocol was immunoSEQ multiplex PCR, while the TCRdb copy is restricted to in-frame clones and leaves out a portion. The V and J calls and clone size were taken over from that table, and D and trimming were inferred from the DNA. The table includes about 120,000 clones, about 90% detected once. Sequencing was performed on peripheral blood. This TCR was sampled from a woman in her fifties or sixties with COVID-19, enrolled during active disease.

CDR3 protein: CASSVGGGLNTGELFF. The CDR3 nucleotides read TGTGCCAGCAGCGTAGGCGGGGGGCTAAACACCGGGGAGCTGTTTTTT. V gene TRBV9 combines with J gene TRBJ2-2; TRBD2 matches 8 bases. The J segment lost 2 bases and the V segment lost 0 bases, leaving 3 bases of the junction unmatched. Germline CDR1 reads SGDLS; CDR2 reads YYNGEE. The CDR3 sequence is 16 residues long.